This T cell receptor (beta chain) is drawn from a study of metastatic and nonmetastatic thyroid tumors. About the study: Comparative analysis of repertoires was undertaken across blood and tumor or nodule tissue obtained from malignant and benign thyroid patients.

Per germline, CDR1 WSHSY and CDR2 SAAADI. V lost 3 bases and J 2 bases, leaving 14 bases between the germline ends. This CDR3 region has 15 residues. TCRdb reanalyzed the PCR reads with MiXCR. The profile covers approximately 25,000 clones, with more than 20% appearing a single time and about 30% taken by the ten largest. This clone came up many times. Every patient was untreated before thyroid surgery. The TCR was taken from a male donor with papillary thyroid cancer or a benign thyroid nodule (not recorded which). Some clones in this sample may be carry-over from other donors' samples. The chain employs TRBV10-2 and TRBJ2-7; D may match TRBD1 or TRBD2 (5 bases each). The sample comprised blood. The CDR3: CASSDSGTPPYEQYF. The CDR3 DNA follows: TGCGCCAGCAGTGATTCCGGGACCCCGCCCTACGAGCAGTACTTC.